Following are 14 T cell receptor beta chains from one sample sequenced in a study of T-cell memory formation after mild COVID-19. TCRdb analysed the 5' RACE reads with MiXCR anew, one entry per CDR3 protein. The sample shows hundreds of thousands of distinct CDR3 sequences, just over 20% of them seen only once. Sequenced sample: PBMCs or a T cell subset sorted from them (not recorded which). The receptor source for this set is an adult woman who had mild COVID-19 (a few samples of this study predate the infection). Cell type and time point are not known.

This clonotype was seen a few times. This chain joins TRBV12-3 or TRBV12-4 and TRBJ1-4; maybe TRBD1 (5 bases). Trimming removed 6 bases from V and 4 bases from J, with 9 bases in between. The CDR3 has 13 amino acids. CDR3 bases: TGTGCCAGCAGCCGAGGGGATAATGAAAAACTGTTTTTT. Protein sequence: CASSRGDNEKLFF.

This clonotype was observed a handful of times. The CDR3 DNA reads as TGCGCCAGCAGCGCTGCTAGCTTCCCAGAGACCCAGTACTTC. It encodes CASSAASFPETQYF. This rearrangement joins TRBV5-1 to TRBJ2-5; D may be TRBD2 (5 bases). CDR3 length: 14 amino acids. The germline gives CDR1 SGHRS, CDR2 YFSETQ. V was pared by 4 bases and J by 4 bases, with 14 bases between.

The rearrangement links TRBV4-1 to TRBJ1-2; perhaps TRBD1 as D (5 bases). There are 18 residues in the CDR3. Germline V gene data show CDR1 as MGHRA and CDR2 as YSYEKL. Trimming removed 3 bases from V and 6 bases from J, with 26 bases in between. CDR3 DNA: TGCGCCAGCAGCCAGGGGTCCAGGGTAAGCGGCTGGGGAGATGGCTACACCTTC. Its protein is CASSQGSRVSGWGDGYTF.

This chain connects TRBV12-3 or TRBV12-4 to TRBJ1-2; D might be TRBD1 (6 bases). Trimming removed 10 bases from V and 4 bases from J, with 16 bases in between. This CDR3 is 13 amino acids long. CDR3 nucleotide sequence: TGTGCCACCGCGAGGGGGGGGCTCTATGGCTACACCTTC. Its translation is CATARGGLYGYTF.

This clonotype was observed a handful of times. V and J are TRBV19 and TRBJ2-1, with D maybe TRBD1 (5 bases). The CDR3 runs 15 residues. With 3 bases removed from V and 1 base from J, the gap between germline ends came to 10 bases. CDR1 is LNHDA, CDR2 SQIVND, per germline (reference sequence). The CDR3 is CASSIQGRSYNEQFF. In DNA form, the CDR3 reads TGTGCCAGTAGTATTCAGGGTAGGTCCTACAATGAGCAGTTCTTC.

The chain couples TRBV20-1 to TRBJ1-2; TRBD1 matches at 7 bases. The CDR3 contains 11 residues. Per the germline V gene, CDR1 is DFQATT and CDR2 is SNEGSKA (reference sequence). V lost 3 bases to trimming and J lost 8 bases; unmatched junction nucleotides: 3. CDR3 region: CSARTGYGYTF. CDR3 in DNA: TGCAGTGCTAGGACAGGGTACGGCTACACCTTC.

This clonotype was counted a few times. The chain has TRBV7-6 and TRBJ2-7; 7 bases map to TRBD2. The J segment lost 2 bases and the V segment lost 4 bases, leaving 2 bases of the junction unmatched. The CDR3 runs 13 residues. The V gene's germline CDR1 is SGHVS and CDR2 FNYEAQ. CDR3 nucleotide sequence: TGTGCCAGCAGCTCCACTAGCGCCTACGAGCAGTACTTC. Protein product: CASSSTSAYEQYF.

This clonotype was observed a handful of times. The CDR3 sequence: CANQQHPGYEQYF. DNA of the CDR3: TGTGCCAACCAACAGCACCCCGGATACGAGCAGTACTTC. The chain couples TRBV6-6 to TRBJ2-7; D uncertain. CDR1 is MNHNY and CDR2 is SVGAGI in the germline V gene (reference sequence). Trimming pared 10 bases from V and 4 bases from J, leaving 17 bases between. The CDR3 consists of 13 residues.

This clonotype was recorded a few times. The gene calls are TRBV25-1 and TRBJ1-5, with D unclear. The CDR3 totals 14 residues. Trimming cost V 2 bases and J 3 bases, with 8 bases left between them. CDR1 and CDR2 from the germline V gene are MGHDK and SYGVNS. CDR3 sequence (DNA): TGTGCCAGCAGTGAACGCGGAATCAATCAGCCCCAGCATTTT. As protein: CASSERGINQPQHF.

This clonotype showed up just a few times. The rearrangement joins TRBV7-9 to TRBJ2-1; TRBD1 matches at 10 bases. This CDR3 has 15 residues. Trimming cost V 5 bases and J 8 bases; bases outside gene matches: 9. Germline CDR1 reads SEHNR; CDR2 reads FQNEAQ (reference sequence). This chain's CDR3 is CASSPGQGGIDEQFF. DNA for the CDR3: TGTGCCAGCAGCCCCGGACAGGGGGGGATAGATGAGCAGTTCTTC.

The chain carries TRBV12-3 or TRBV12-4 and TRBJ1-2, with a tentative D call TRBD1 (6 bases). CDR3 length: 14 amino acids. V lost 6 bases and J lost 3, with 14 bases in between. CDR3 nucleotide sequence: TGTGCCAGCAGCCGAAACGGACAGTACTATGGCTACACCTTC. Translating gives CASSRNGQYYGYTF.

This clonotype has at least ten counts. In DNA form, the CDR3 reads TGCGCCAGCAGTCAATCGGGGAGTAATGCAGATACGCAGTATTTT. It specifies CASSQSGSNADTQYF. This chain connects TRBV23-1 to TRBJ2-3; weak D call: TRBD2 (5 bases). TRBV23-1 is an ORF; its function is uncertain. The CDR3 covers 15 residues. Trimming removed 0 bases from V and 4 bases from J, with 11 bases in between.

This clonotype was seen repeatedly, ten times or more. This sequence joins TRBV4-3 and TRBJ2-5; 8 nucleotides line up with TRBD1. J was trimmed by 2 bases and V by 3 bases; bases with no gene match: 8. The CDR3 contains 16 residues. Germline V gene data show CDR1 as LGHNA and CDR2 as YSLEER. The CDR3 DNA reads as TGCGCCAGCAGCCAGAGGGGGACAGGCTTACAAGAGACCCAGTACTTC. Translated: CASSQRGTGLQETQYF.

The V gene is TRBV20-1, the J gene TRBJ2-2, with D unclear. There are 14 residues in the CDR3. V lost 0 bases, J lost 4 bases, and 9 bases lay in between. In germline, CDR1 is DFQATT, CDR2 SNEGSKA (reference sequence). CDR3 in amino acids: CSARDQSSTGELFF. Written as DNA, the CDR3 is TGCAGTGCTAGAGATCAAAGCAGCACCGGGGAGCTGTTTTTT.